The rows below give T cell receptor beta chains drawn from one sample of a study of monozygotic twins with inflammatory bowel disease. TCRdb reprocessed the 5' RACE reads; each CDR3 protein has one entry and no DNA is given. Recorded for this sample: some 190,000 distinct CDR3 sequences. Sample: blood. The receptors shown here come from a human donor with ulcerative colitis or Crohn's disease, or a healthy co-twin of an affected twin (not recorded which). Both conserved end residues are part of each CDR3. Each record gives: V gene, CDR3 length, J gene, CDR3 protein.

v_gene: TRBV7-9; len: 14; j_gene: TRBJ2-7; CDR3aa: CASSAGLRSYEQYF
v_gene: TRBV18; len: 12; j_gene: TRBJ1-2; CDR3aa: CASSPEGGGYTF
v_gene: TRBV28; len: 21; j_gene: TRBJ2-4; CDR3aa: CASSRDRDQLPSRLAKNIQYF
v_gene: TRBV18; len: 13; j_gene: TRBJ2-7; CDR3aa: CASSPGTGWEQYF
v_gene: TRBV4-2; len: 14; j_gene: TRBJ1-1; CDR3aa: CASSHPGQGTEAFF
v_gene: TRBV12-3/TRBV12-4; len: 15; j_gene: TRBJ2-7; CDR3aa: CASSKGSGRAHEQYF
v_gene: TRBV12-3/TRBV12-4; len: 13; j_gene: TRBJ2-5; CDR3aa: CASRRGLQETQYF
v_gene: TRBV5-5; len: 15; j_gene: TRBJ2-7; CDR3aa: CASSRTGTGLYEQYF
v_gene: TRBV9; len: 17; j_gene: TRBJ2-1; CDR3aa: CASSGDRARSLYNEQFF
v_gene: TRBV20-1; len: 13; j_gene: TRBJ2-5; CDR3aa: CSALVGGGETQYF
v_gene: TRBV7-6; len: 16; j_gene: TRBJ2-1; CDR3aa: CASSVAAGSGNNEQFF
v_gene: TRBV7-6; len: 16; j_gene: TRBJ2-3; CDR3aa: CASSRTSGGALDTQYF
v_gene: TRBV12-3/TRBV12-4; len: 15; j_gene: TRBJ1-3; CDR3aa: CASSSSSGAGNTIYF
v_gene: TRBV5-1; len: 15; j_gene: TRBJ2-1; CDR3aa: CASRGDRGHYNEQFF
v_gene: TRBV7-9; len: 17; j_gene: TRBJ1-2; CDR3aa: CASSREQGREGPYGYTF
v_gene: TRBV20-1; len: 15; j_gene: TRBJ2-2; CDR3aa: CSAPGTSGNTRELFF
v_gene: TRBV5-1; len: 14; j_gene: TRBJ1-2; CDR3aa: CASSAGQINYGYTF
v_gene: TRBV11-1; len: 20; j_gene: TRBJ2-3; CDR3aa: CASSLLGLAGGPHSTDTQYF
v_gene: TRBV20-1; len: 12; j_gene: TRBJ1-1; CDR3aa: CSAGRGSTEAFF
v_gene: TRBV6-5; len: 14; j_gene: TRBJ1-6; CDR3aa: CASSSRQVASPLHF
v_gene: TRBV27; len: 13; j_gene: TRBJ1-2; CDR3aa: CASSSRGPNGYTF
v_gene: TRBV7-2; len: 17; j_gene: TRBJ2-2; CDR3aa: CASSLFPRGAGTGELFF
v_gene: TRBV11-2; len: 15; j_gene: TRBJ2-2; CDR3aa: CASSFGGRSSGELFF
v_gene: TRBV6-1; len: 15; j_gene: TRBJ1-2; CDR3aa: CASTPREGFPYGYTF
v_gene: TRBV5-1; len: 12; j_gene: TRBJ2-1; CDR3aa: CASSLDGEEQFF
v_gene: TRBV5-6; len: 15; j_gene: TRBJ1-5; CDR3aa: CASSLAGESNQPQHF
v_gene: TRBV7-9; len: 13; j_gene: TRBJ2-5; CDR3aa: CASTSSPVETQYF
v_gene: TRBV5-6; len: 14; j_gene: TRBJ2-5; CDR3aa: CASSFLLYQETQYF
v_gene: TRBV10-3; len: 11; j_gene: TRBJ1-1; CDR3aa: CAISETGEAFF
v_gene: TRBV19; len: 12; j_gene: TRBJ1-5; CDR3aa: CASSIINQPQHF
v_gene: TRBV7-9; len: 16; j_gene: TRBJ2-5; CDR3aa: CASSSDFETTRETQYF
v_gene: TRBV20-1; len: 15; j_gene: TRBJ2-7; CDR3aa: CSAYATSGGYYEQYF
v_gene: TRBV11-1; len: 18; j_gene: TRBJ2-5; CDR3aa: CASSLERLAGARQETQYF
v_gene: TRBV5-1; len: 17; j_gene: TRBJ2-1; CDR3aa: CASSYWGSGGGYNEQFF
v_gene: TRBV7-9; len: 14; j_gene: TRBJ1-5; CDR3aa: CASSLSSDGQPQHF
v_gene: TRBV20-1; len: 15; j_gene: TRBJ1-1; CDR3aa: CSARGSTGPNTEAFF
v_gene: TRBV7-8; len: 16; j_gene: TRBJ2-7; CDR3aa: CASSLAQVGWSYEQYF